This TCR beta chain was observed in a study of shared clonotypes between healthy human individuals. Findings and caveats of the study: The expectation was that sequencing depth would affect clonotype sharing among donors.

Germline V lookup: CDR1 MNHNS, CDR2 SASEGT. V was shortened by 9 bases and J by 0 bases, with 17 bases between the two germline ends. The CDR3 is 15 amino acids. Only Caucasian adults living in Nashville, Tennessee made up the donor group. On this clone: What it recognizes is unknown.

Genomic DNA belonging to each subset was distributed in equal measure over several immunoSEQ plates. Generated by immunoSEQ multiplex PCR, the TCRdb table keeps only in-frame clones and is missing some. The sample gives about 680,000 clones, about 80% of which show up once; 1.5% to 2% is in the top ten. The clonotype originates from a woman between 25 and 40 years old in good health. V and J are TRBV6-1 and TRBJ1-2; D is unclear. Material: memory CD4+ T cells sorted from blood. Regarding subset: CD45RA-negative fraction. DNA for the CDR3: TGTGCCAGTGAGAGAGAGGGCATAGCTAACTATGGCTACACCTTC. Protein product: CASEREGIANYGYTF.